This T cell receptor (beta chain) was documented in a study of blood T cell repertoires in COVID-19. Overall study context: Acute-phase and convalescent COVID-19 samples originated in the United States, Italy and Spain. PBMCs, B-cell-depleted T cells, or T cells were the source of the cDNA or gDNA that made up the material.

This CDR3 comprises 18 residues. With V trimmed by 7 bases and J by 0 bases, 15 bases remained unmatched. The germline V gene has CDR1 MDHEN and CDR2 SYDVKM. In the original analysis: The authors estimated nucleated cell counts from reference gene primer amplification. Assay used: immunoSEQ multiplex PCR; TCRdb lists only in-frame clones, some missing. V and J calls and clone size are as listed in that table; D and trimming were resolved from the DNA. The table records roughly 200,000 clones, approximately 90% of them present only once. The clonotype was recovered from a man in his sixties who had recovered from COVID-19. V gene TRBV28 combines with J gene TRBJ1-1; 9 nucleotides align to TRBD1. The sample was peripheral blood. The CDR3, as DNA: TGTGCCAGCACCCTTCCCGGACAGGGGTTAAGGATGAACACTGAAGCTTTCTTT. This translates into CASTLPGQGLRMNTEAFF.